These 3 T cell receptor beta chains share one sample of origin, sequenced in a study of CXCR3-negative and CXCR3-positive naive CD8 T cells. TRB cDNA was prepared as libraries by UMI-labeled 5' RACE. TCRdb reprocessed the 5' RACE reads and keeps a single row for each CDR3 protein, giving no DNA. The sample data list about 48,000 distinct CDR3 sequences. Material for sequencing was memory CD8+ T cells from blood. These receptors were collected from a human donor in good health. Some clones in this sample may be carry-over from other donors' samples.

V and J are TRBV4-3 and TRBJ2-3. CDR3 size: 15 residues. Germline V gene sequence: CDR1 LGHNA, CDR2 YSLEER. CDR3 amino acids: CASSQERQNQDTQYF.

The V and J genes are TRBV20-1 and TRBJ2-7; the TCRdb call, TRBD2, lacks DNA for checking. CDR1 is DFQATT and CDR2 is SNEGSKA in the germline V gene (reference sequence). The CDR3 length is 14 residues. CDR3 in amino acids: CSARALAGTYEQYF.

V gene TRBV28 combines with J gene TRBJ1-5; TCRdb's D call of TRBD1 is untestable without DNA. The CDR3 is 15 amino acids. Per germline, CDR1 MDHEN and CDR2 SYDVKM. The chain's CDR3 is CASSLTGSVNQPQHF. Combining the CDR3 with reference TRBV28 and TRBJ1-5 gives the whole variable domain DVKVTQSSRYLVKRTGEKVFLECVQDMDHENMFWYRQDPGLGLRLIYFSYDVKMKEKGDIPEGYSVSREKKERFSLILESASTNQTSMYLCASSLTGSVNQPQHFGDGTRLSIL.